This T cell receptor (beta chain) comes out of a study of T cell repertoires in cytomegalovirus infection. Whole-study context: It was the public TCR beta signatures that indicated both CMV infection and matching HLA type. Overall study findings and caveats: Using cumulative public TCR beta family frequency, the authors identified those who carried CMV together with the relevant HLA. HLA-C-restricted CMV clonotypes gave the most frequent clonotype in two of eight donors.

This clonotype was observed a handful of times. Its antigen remains unknown. V shed 6 bases and J shed 1 base, with 12 bases lying between them. The CDR3 consists of 14 residues. TCRdb re-analysed the reads in MiXCR, keeping a single row per CDR3 protein. This table has approximately 500,000 distinct CDR3 sequences, more than 20% appearing once. The chain carries TRBV12-3 or TRBV12-4 and TRBJ1-1, with a possible D match to TRBD1 (5 bases). The clonotype was recovered from a human donor in good health (CMV status not recorded). Some clones in this sample may be carry-over from other donors' samples. Sequenced: PBMCs. CDR3 bases: TGTGCCAGCAGGGCCCTGGGGGAGAACACTGAAGCTTTCTTT. Its protein is CASRALGENTEAFF.